Listed here are 14 T cell receptor beta chains from one sample, sequenced in a study of T cell repertoires in cytomegalovirus infection. The antigens of these receptors remain unknown. MiXCR, run by TCRdb on the reads, gives a single entry per CDR3 protein. The table has just under 500,000 distinct CDR3 sequences, around 35% seen once. Sequenced here: cultured PBMCs, sampled from culture after CMV antigen stimulation. All receptors come from a human donor in good health (CMV status not recorded). Some clones in this sample may be carry-over from other donors' samples.

This clonotype was observed at least ten times. The chain carries TRBV7-2 and TRBJ2-3; 8 positions agree with TRBD2. J lost 6 bases, V lost 4 bases, and 12 bases had no gene match. This CDR3 has 16 amino acids. Germline CDR1 SGHTA, CDR2 FQGNSA. DNA of the CDR3: TGTGCCAGCAGCTCAGGAGGAAGCGGGAGAGGGGATACGCAGTATTTT. It codes for CASSSGGSGRGDTQYF.

This clonotype was detected many times. The CDR3 region has the DNA TGTGCCAGCAGCCGAGGGGGCTCTGGAAACACCATATATTTT. Encoded protein: CASSRGGSGNTIYF. This sequence joins TRBV19 and TRBJ1-3; D might be TRBD1 (6 bases). This CDR3 spans 14 amino acids. The V end lost 9 bases, the J end lost 0 bases, and 12 bases lay between the germline ends. CDR1 and CDR2 (germline): LNHDA, SQIVND (reference sequence).

This clonotype was seen many times. The chain carries TRBV7-8 and TRBJ2-2, with 8 bases aligning to TRBD1. CDR1 SGHVS and CDR2 FQNEAQ come from the germline V gene. There are 18 residues in the CDR3. V lost 7 bases and J lost 11; bases outside the gene matches: 24. The DNA of the CDR3 is TGTGCCAGCACTCCAACTCGGACAGGGACGAGTGTTGGTGGCGAGCTGTTTTTT. Its translation is CASTPTRTGTSVGGELFF.

The V call is TRBV24-1, the J call TRBJ2-1; 10 bases are shared with TRBD2. CDR3 length equals 16 residues. Germline V CDR1 and CDR2: KGHDR, SFDVKD. The junction had 6 bases not matched to a gene; V was cut back by 1 base and J by 7 bases. The CDR3 region is CATSDFELAGLNEQFF. CDR3 nucleotide sequence: TGTGCCACCAGTGATTTCGAACTAGCGGGGTTGAATGAGCAGTTCTTC.

V is TRBV27 and J is TRBJ1-2; possibly TRBD1 for D (5 bases). Germline V gene data show CDR1 as MNHEY and CDR2 as SMNVEV (reference sequence). The germline V and J ends were trimmed by 3 bases and 6 bases, with 11 bases remaining between them. This CDR3 contains 13 residues. The CDR3, as DNA: TGTGCCAGCAGTTTTGGCAGGGCCAATGGCTACACCTTC. It yields the protein CASSFGRANGYTF.

In this sample, this clonotype turned up once. The chain has TRBV20-1 and TRBJ2-3; 8 nucleotides match TRBD2. Germline trimming cut 3 bases from V and 2 bases from J; bases unmatched to any gene: 10. The CDR3 runs to 16 residues. The germline CDR1 and CDR2 sequences are DFQATT and SNEGSKA (reference sequence). The CDR3 region has the DNA TGCAGTGCTAGTGGCTTAGCGGGACAACCCACAGATACGCAGTATTTT. Amino acid sequence: CSASGLAGQPTDTQYF.

This clonotype was recorded once. V and J are TRBV30 and TRBJ1-1; no clear D gene. Germline assignment: CDR1 GTSNPN and CDR2 SVGIG (reference sequence). The V gene lost 0 bases and the J gene lost 0 bases, with 5 bases spanning the gap. The CDR3 contains 13 residues. CDR3 in amino acids: CAWSVSMNTEAFF. The CDR3 region has the DNA TGTGCCTGGAGTGTTAGTATGAACACTGAAGCTTTCTTT. Complete variable domain (other parts from reference TRBV30 and TRBJ1-1): SQTIHQWPATLVQPVGSPLSLECTVEGTSNPNLYWYRQAAGRGLQLLFYSVGIGQISSEVPQNLSASRPQDRQFILSSKKLLLSDSGFYLCAWSVSMNTEAFFGQGTRLTVV.

On this clonotype itself: A read error may explain this, as a much larger clone is one base away. This chain uses TRBV11-1 with TRBJ2-1; D is unresolved. CDR1 and CDR2 from the germline V gene are SGHAT and FQDESV (reference sequence). This CDR3 region has 12 residues. V was shortened by 1 base and J by 7 bases, with 5 bases between the two germline ends. CDR3 residues: CASSLDKNEQFF. In DNA, the CDR3 is TGTGCCAGCAGCTTAGACAAGAATGAGCAGTTCTTC.

This clonotype was counted once. The genes are TRBV2 and TRBJ1-5; D is possibly TRBD1 (5 bases). The CDR3 consists of 13 residues. Germline CDR1 reads SNHLY; CDR2 reads FYNNEI. CDR3 amino acids: CATREGTNQPQHF. The CDR3, as DNA: TGTGCAACCAGGGAAGGGACGAATCAGCCCCAGCATTTT.

This chain links TRBV4-2 with TRBJ1-1; 7 positions match TRBD1. The CDR3 is 14 amino acids. Unmatched junction bases numbered 9, after V lost 7 bases and J lost 4 bases. The germline V gene has CDR1 LGHNA and CDR2 YNFKEQ. The CDR3 reads CASKAGGGITEAFF. For the CDR3, the DNA is TGTGCCAGCAAGGCAGGGGGTGGGATCACTGAAGCTTTCTTT.

This clonotype was found a few times. The rearrangement links TRBV7-8 to TRBJ2-1; D is ambiguous. CDR3 length equals 12 residues. The V end lost 5 bases, the J end lost 8 bases, and 10 bases lay between the germline ends. Germline CDR1 SGHVS, CDR2 FQNEAQ. CDR3 amino acids: CASSPSYYEQFF. In DNA, the CDR3 is TGTGCCAGCAGCCCGAGTTACTATGAGCAGTTCTTC.

The chain links TRBV20-1 to TRBJ1-2; possibly TRBD1 for D (5 bases). This CDR3 is 17 amino acids long. Germline CDR1 and CDR2: DFQATT and SNEGSKA (reference sequence). V was clipped by 1 base and J by 4 bases, with 22 bases between them. DNA of the CDR3: TGCAGTGCTAGAGGAGGGTCAGGCCCAGGGACTAGCTATGGCTACACCTTC. Protein: CSARGGSGPGTSYGYTF.

The chain employs TRBV7-6 and TRBJ1-3; D gene unclear. Trimming took 1 base from V and 0 from J, leaving 10 bases between them. Germline V gene sequence: CDR1 SGHVS, CDR2 FNYEAQ. This CDR3 has 16 residues. The CDR3 DNA is TGTGCCAGCAGCTTAGAGAGCGTCTCCTCTGGAAACACCATATATTTT. This translates into CASSLESVSSGNTIYF. Filled out from reference TRBV7-6 and TRBJ1-3, the complete variable domain reads GAGVSQSPRYKVTKRGQDVALRCDPISGHVSLYWYRQALGQGPEFLTYFNYEAQQDKSGLPNDRFSAERPEGSISTLTIQRTEQRDSAMYRCASSLESVSSGNTIYFGEGSWLTVV.

The rearrangement links TRBV19 to TRBJ1-1; 11 bases agree with TRBD1. The CDR3 length is 15 residues. V dropped 7 bases and J dropped 3; count of bases not matched to a gene: 7. Germline V CDR1 and CDR2: LNHDA, SQIVND (reference sequence). The CDR3 spells CASTDRGPGYTEAFF. CDR3 nucleotide sequence: TGTGCCAGTACGGACAGGGGGCCTGGGTACACTGAAGCTTTCTTT. The full variable domain, with the rest looked up from reference TRBV19 and TRBJ1-1, is DGGITQSPKYLFRKEGQNVTLSCEQNLNHDAMYWYRQDPGQGLRLIYYSQIVNDFQKGDIAEGYSVSREKKESFPLTVTSAQKNPTAFYLCASTDRGPGYTEAFFGQGTRLTVV.